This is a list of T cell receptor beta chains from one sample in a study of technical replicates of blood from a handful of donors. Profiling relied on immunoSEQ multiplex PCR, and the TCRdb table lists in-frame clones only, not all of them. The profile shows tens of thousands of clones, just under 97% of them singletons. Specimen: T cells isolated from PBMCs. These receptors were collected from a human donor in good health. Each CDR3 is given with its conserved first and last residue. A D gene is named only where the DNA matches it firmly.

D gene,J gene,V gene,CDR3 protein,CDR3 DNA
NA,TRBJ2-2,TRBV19,CASSNGGTGELFF,TGTGCCAGTAGTAACGGTGGCACCGGGGAGCTGTTTTTT
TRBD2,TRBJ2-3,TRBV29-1,CSQTGPGAGGTDTQYF,TGCAGCCAGACAGGACCGGGGGCGGGAGGAACAGATACGCAGTATTTT
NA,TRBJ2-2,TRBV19,CASSNREWTTGELFF,TGTGCCAGTTCAAACAGGGAATGGACCACCGGGGAGCTGTTTTTT
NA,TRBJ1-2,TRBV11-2,CASSLEDSYGYTF,TGTGCCAGCAGCCTAGAAGACTCCTATGGCTACACCTTC
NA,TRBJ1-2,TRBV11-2,CASSPRQDSGYTF,TGTGCCAGCAGCCCGAGACAGGATTCTGGCTACACCTTC
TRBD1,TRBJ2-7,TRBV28,CASSLRDRGKYF,TGTGCCAGCAGTCTCAGGGACAGGGGAAAGTACTTC
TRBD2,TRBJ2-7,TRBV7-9,CASTSPGTTYEQYF,TGTGCCAGCACCTCCCCCGGGACTACCTACGAGCAGTACTTC
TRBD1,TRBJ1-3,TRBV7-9,CASSLEGQGASGNTIYF,TGTGCCAGCAGCCTAGAAGGACAGGGGGCATCTGGAAACACCATATATTTT
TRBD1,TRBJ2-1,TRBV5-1,CASGDGTGAGNEQFF,TGCGCCAGCGGGGACGGGACAGGGGCAGGTAATGAGCAGTTCTTC
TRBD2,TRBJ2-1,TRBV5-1,CASSLVLAGGNNEQFF,TGCGCCAGCAGCTTGGTACTAGCGGGGGGAAACAATGAGCAGTTCTTC